This is a list of T cell receptor beta chains from one sample in a study of T cell responses to AZD1222 COVID-19 vaccine. Some clones are missing from TCRdb's copy, which holds only in-frame ones; the method was immunoSEQ multiplex PCR. The table includes approximately 150,000 clones, 93% detected once. The sample in question was peripheral blood, obtained on day 0 of MenACWY control vaccination. The source of these receptors is an adult in good health. Each CDR3 is given with its conserved first and last residue. Each record gives: V gene, D gene, J gene, clone size, CDR3 protein, CDR3 DNA. A D gene is named only where the DNA matches it firmly. Clone size appears in some rows only: once, few, many, or a class for an expanded clone.

v_gene: TRBV15
d_gene: -
j_gene: TRBJ1-5
abundance: -
CDR3aa: CATSRDLGSDQPQHF
CDR3nt: TGTGCCACCAGCAGAGATCTGGGGTCGGATCAGCCCCAGCATTTT

v_gene: TRBV24-1
d_gene: -
j_gene: TRBJ1-2
abundance: few
CDR3aa: CATGPDPRSYGYTF
CDR3nt: TGTGCCACCGGGCCCGACCCTAGGAGCTATGGCTACACCTTC

v_gene: TRBV30
d_gene: -
j_gene: TRBJ1-3
abundance: -
CDR3aa: CAWSVGGGLGNTIYF
CDR3nt: TGTGCCTGGAGTGTGGGCGGAGGCCTTGGAAACACCATATATTTT

v_gene: TRBV7-9
d_gene: -
j_gene: TRBJ1-6
abundance: -
CDR3aa: CASSRTGSISPLHF
CDR3nt: TGTGCCAGCAGCCGTACAGGGTCTATTTCACCCCTCCACTTT

v_gene: TRBV24-1
d_gene: TRBD2
j_gene: TRBJ2-1
abundance: -
CDR3aa: CATSDSWTSTNEQFF
CDR3nt: TGTGCCACCAGTGATTCCTGGACTAGCACCAATGAGCAGTTCTTC

v_gene: TRBV7-3
d_gene: -
j_gene: TRBJ1-2
abundance: -
CDR3aa: CASSLRPGSPYTF
CDR3nt: TGTGCCAGCAGCTTACGGCCAGGCTCACCCTACACCTTC

v_gene: TRBV4-3
d_gene: -
j_gene: TRBJ2-6
abundance: -
CDR3aa: CASSQDPGTGANVLTF
CDR3nt: TGCGCCAGCAGCCAAGATCCGGGGACCGGGGCCAACGTCCTGACTTTC

v_gene: TRBV29-1
d_gene: -
j_gene: TRBJ2-3
abundance: -
CDR3aa: CSVEGPDTQYF
CDR3nt: TGCAGCGTTGAAGGTCCAGATACGCAGTATTTT

v_gene: TRBV6-2/TRBV6-3
d_gene: TRBD1
j_gene: TRBJ1-1
abundance: -
CDR3aa: CASSYSIVTGTEAFF
CDR3nt: TGTGCCAGCAGTTACTCGATCGTGACAGGGACTGAAGCTTTCTTT

v_gene: TRBV5-1
d_gene: -
j_gene: TRBJ2-3
abundance: -
CDR3aa: CASSLSDTQYF
CDR3nt: TGCGCCAGCAGCTTGTCAGATACGCAGTATTTT

v_gene: TRBV9
d_gene: -
j_gene: TRBJ2-2
abundance: -
CDR3aa: CASSTTFEELFF
CDR3nt: TGTGCCAGCAGCACCACATTTGAGGAGCTGTTTTTT

v_gene: TRBV7-9
d_gene: -
j_gene: TRBJ1-5
abundance: once
CDR3aa: CASSPRQGGYSNQPQHF
CDR3nt: TGTGCCAGCAGCCCCCGCCAAGGGGGTTATAGCAATCAGCCCCAGCATTTT